This T cell receptor (beta chain) was profiled in a study of blood T cell repertoires in COVID-19. Study details: Researchers got acute and convalescent COVID-19 samples from the United States, Italy and Spain.

Per the original data handling: Amplification of reference gene primers was used by the study to estimate nucleated cell counts. The repertoire was sequenced with immunoSEQ multiplex PCR; TCRdb's copy has only in-frame clones and lacks some. V and J calls and clone size are those listed in that table; D and trimming were worked out from the DNA. The table lists some 270,000 clones, roughly 85% of them singletons. This study enrolled people aged 18 to 89 from about two dozen US geographic areas. The sequence was obtained from a woman between 45 and 65 years old with acute COVID-19. Input material: PBMCs or T cells enriched from blood (not recorded which).

This chain's CDR3 is CASSIQNQPQHF. CDR3 DNA sequence: TGTGCCAGCAGCATACAAAATCAGCCCCAGCATTTT. The chain couples TRBV7-2 to TRBJ1-5, with unresolved D. There are 12 residues in the CDR3. V shed 5 bases and J shed 4 bases, with 6 bases lying between them. In germline, CDR1 is SGHTA, CDR2 FQGNSA.